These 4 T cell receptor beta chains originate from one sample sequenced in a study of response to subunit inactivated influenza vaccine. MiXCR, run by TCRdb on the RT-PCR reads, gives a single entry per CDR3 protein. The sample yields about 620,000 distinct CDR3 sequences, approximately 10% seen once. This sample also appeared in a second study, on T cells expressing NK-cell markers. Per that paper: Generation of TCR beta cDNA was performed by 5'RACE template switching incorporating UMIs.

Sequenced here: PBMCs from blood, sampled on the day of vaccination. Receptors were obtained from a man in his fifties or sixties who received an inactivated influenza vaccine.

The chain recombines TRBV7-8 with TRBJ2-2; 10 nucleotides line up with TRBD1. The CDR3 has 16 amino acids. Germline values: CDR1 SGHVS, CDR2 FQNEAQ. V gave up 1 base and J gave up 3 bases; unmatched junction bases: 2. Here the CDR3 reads CASSLVGTGDTGELFF. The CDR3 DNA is TGTGCCAGCAGCTTAGTAGGGACAGGGGACACCGGGGAGCTGTTTTTT.

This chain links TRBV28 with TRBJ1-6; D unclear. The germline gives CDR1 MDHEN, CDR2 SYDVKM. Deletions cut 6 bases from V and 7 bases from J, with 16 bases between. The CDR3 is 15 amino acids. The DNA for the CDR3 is TGTGCCAGCAGGGAACCGGGTAGTCGAAATTCACCCCTCCACTTT. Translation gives CASREPGSRNSPLHF.

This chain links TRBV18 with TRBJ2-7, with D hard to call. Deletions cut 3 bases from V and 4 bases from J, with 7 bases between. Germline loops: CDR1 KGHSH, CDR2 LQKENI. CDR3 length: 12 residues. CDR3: CASSPGKYEQYF. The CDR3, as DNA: TGTGCCAGCTCACCGGGCAAGTACGAGCAGTACTTC.

The DNA for the CDR3 is TGCAGTGCTAGGACCGGGAGGGCCTACAATGAGCAGTTCTTC. Residues: CSARTGRAYNEQFF. This chain links TRBV20-1 with TRBJ2-1; 8 positions match TRBD2. The CDR3 spans 14 residues. Germline V lookup: CDR1 DFQATT, CDR2 SNEGSKA (reference sequence). With V trimmed by 3 bases and J by 2 bases, 3 bases remained unmatched.